The 30 T cell receptor beta chains below were found in one sample sequenced in a study of identical twins. MiXCR, applied by TCRdb to the 5' RACE reads, yields one record per CDR3 protein. The table lists some 500,000 distinct CDR3 sequences, 22% of them singletons. These data were likewise used in another study, on T cells expressing NK-cell markers.

The sample taken for sequencing was CD4+ T cells sorted from blood. These receptors were taken from a woman aged 18-29 years in good health.

The chain has TRBV20-1 and TRBJ1-2; D remains ambiguous. The CDR3 runs 15 residues. With 0 bases removed from V and 3 bases from J, the gap between germline ends came to 14 bases. The germline CDR1 and CDR2 sequences are DFQATT and SNEGSKA (reference sequence). The CDR3, as DNA: TGCAGTGCTAGAGATGGTAGGGAAAATGACTATGGCTACACCTTC. The encoded protein is CSARDGRENDYGYTF.

This clonotype was counted between two and nine times. The CDR3 region is CASSLVGGPDTQYF. The CDR3 DNA sequence: TGCGCCAGCAGCTTGGTGGGTGGACCCGATACGCAGTATTTT. The V and J genes are TRBV5-1 and TRBJ2-3; D is ambiguous. V was pared by 0 bases and J by 6 bases, with 11 bases between. The CDR3 sequence is 14 residues long. Germline CDR1 SGHRS, CDR2 YFSETQ.

This rearrangement joins TRBV7-8 to TRBJ2-7, with D tentatively TRBD2 (5 bases). V was cut by 3 bases and J by 2 bases, with 11 bases left in between. The CDR3 has 14 residues. Germline CDR1 is SGHVS and CDR2 is FQNEAQ. CDR3 nucleotide sequence: TGTGCCAGCAGCTTGAGGGCAGATCCCTACGAGCAGTACTTC. This encodes CASSLRADPYEQYF.

The chain has TRBV27 and TRBJ2-1; TRBD2 matches 9 bases. The CDR3 totals 20 residues. Trimming at V came to 6 bases and at J to 0 bases, leaving 18 bases not matched to a gene. The V gene's germline CDR1 is MNHEY and CDR2 SMNVEV (reference sequence). The CDR3 nucleotides read TGTGCCAGCAGAGATAAGGGGCTAGCGGGGTACGTCCCCTCCTACAATGAGCAGTTCTTC. Encoded protein: CASRDKGLAGYVPSYNEQFF.

The chain employs TRBV5-1 and TRBJ1-4; D remains ambiguous. Trimming pared 4 bases from V and 8 bases from J, leaving 15 bases between. CDR3 length: 14 residues. The germline gives CDR1 SGHRS, CDR2 YFSETQ. CDR3 region: CASSTRTAREKLFF. CDR3 DNA: TGCGCCAGCAGCACCCGGACCGCGAGGGAAAAACTGTTTTTT.

This clonotype was picked up one time. The J gene is TRBJ2-5, the V gene TRBV5-8; possible D gene TRBD2, 5 bases. The germline CDR1 and CDR2 sequences are SGHTS and YDEGEE. The CDR3 is 14 amino acids. V was cut by 5 bases and J by 2 bases, with 13 bases left in between. CDR3 residues: CASSLEAVQETQYF. The DNA of the CDR3 is TGTGCCAGCAGTCTGGAGGCGGTTCAAGAGACCCAGTACTTC.

This rearrangement joins TRBV4-3 to TRBJ2-1, with D unresolved. Germline-derived CDR1 and CDR2 are LGHNA and YSLEER. The CDR3 consists of 14 residues. The V end lost 4 bases, the J end lost 5 bases, and 12 bases lay between the germline ends. DNA of the CDR3: TGCGCCAGCAGCCTCTCGAGTCTTAACAATGAGCAGTTCTTC. Its protein product is CASSLSSLNNEQFF.

This clonotype came up a few times. The chain uses TRBV6-4 and TRBJ1-5; the D is unclear. Trimming left V 2 bases short and J 6 bases short, with 5 bases between. Germline CDR1 is MRHNA and CDR2 is SNTAGT. This CDR3 contains 12 residues. The CDR3 loop reads CASSDPGQPQHF. CDR3 bases: TGTGCCAGCAGTGACCCTGGTCAGCCCCAGCATTTT.

This clonotype has a handful of counts. The chain employs TRBV7-6 and TRBJ1-5; D is unresolved. The V end lost 1 base, the J end lost 0 bases, and 10 bases lay between the germline ends. CDR1 and CDR2 from the germline V gene are SGHVS and FNYEAQ. The CDR3 is 16 amino acids. CDR3 loop: CASSLEAGFSNQPQHF. Written as DNA, the CDR3 is TGTGCCAGCAGCTTAGAGGCGGGTTTTAGCAATCAGCCCCAGCATTTT. The full variable domain, its missing parts supplied by reference TRBV7-6 and TRBJ1-5, is GAGVSQSPRYKVTKRGQDVALRCDPISGHVSLYWYRQALGQGPEFLTYFNYEAQQDKSGLPNDRFSAERPEGSISTLTIQRTEQRDSAMYRCASSLEAGFSNQPQHFGDGTRLSIL.

This CDR3 reads CASSWEFSSYNEQFF. CDR3 nucleotides: TGTGCCAGCAGCTGGGAGTTTAGCTCCTACAATGAGCAGTTCTTC. The chain is built from TRBV7-8 and TRBJ2-1; D might be TRBD2 (5 bases). Trimming cost V 4 bases and J 0 bases, with 10 bases left between them. The CDR3 runs to 15 residues. Germline lookup yields CDR1 SGHVS and CDR2 FQNEAQ.

The sample holds a few counts of this clonotype. The chain combines TRBV5-1 with TRBJ2-3, with D uncertain. The CDR3 spans 13 residues. Looked up from germline, CDR1 is SGHRS and CDR2 is YFSETQ. Trimming took off 4 bases at V and 6 bases at J, with 12 bases between the two ends. The DNA for the CDR3 is TGCGCCAGCAGCGACCGTATAGTGGATACGCAGTATTTT. It encodes CASSDRIVDTQYF.

This clonotype was counted only a few times. The rearrangement uses TRBV20-1 and TRBJ2-1; 8 nucleotides align to TRBD2. Per the germline V gene, CDR1 is DFQATT and CDR2 is SNEGSKA (reference sequence). V shed 4 bases, J shed 8 bases, and the junction held 10 bases outside the gene matches. The CDR3 runs 14 residues. CDR3 nucleotides: TGCAGTGCTACCACTAGCGGTGGTGTAGATGAGCAGTTCTTC. This sequence encodes CSATTSGGVDEQFF.

A few counts support this clonotype. The chain has TRBV4-3 and TRBJ2-2, with D perhaps given as TRBD1 or TRBD2 (6 bases each). Germline assignment: CDR1 LGHNA and CDR2 YSLEER. The germline V and J ends were trimmed by 0 bases and 6 bases, with 17 bases remaining between them. The CDR3 covers 17 residues. The CDR3 nucleotides are TGCGCCAGCAGCCAAGATCGGGGGACAATTTTCGCCGGGGAGCTGTTTTTT. It specifies CASSQDRGTIFAGELFF.

This clonotype was counted ten times or more. The rearrangement joins TRBV4-3 to TRBJ2-7; TRBD2 agrees at 9 bases. The CDR3 length is 14 residues. With V trimmed by 5 bases and J by 5 bases, 7 bases remained unmatched. CDR1 LGHNA and CDR2 YSLEER come from the germline V gene. The CDR3 here is CASSTGTSGHEQYF. The CDR3 DNA is TGCGCCAGCAGCACCGGTACTAGCGGGCACGAGCAGTACTTC.

The genes are TRBV12-3 or TRBV12-4 and TRBJ1-2; no reliable D call. With 5 bases removed from V and 3 bases from J, the gap between germline ends came to 10 bases. The length of the CDR3 is 13 residues. CDR3 protein: CASSGHGDYGYTF. The CDR3, as DNA: TGTGCCAGCAGTGGTCATGGAGACTATGGCTACACCTTC.

In this sample, this clonotype turned up once. The gene calls are TRBV28 and TRBJ2-4; perhaps D is TRBD1 or TRBD2 (5 bases each). Germline assignment: CDR1 MDHEN and CDR2 SYDVKM. V was shortened by 5 bases and J by 9 bases, with 11 bases between the two germline ends. The CDR3 has 12 amino acids. The CDR3 sequence is CASSGTLPIQYF. The CDR3 coding sequence is TGTGCCAGCAGTGGGACGCTACCCATTCAGTACTTC.

V usage is TRBV12-3 or TRBV12-4 and J usage is TRBJ2-3; tentative D call: TRBD1 (5 bases). The CDR3 is 15 amino acids. The V end was cut by 2 bases, the J end by 4 bases, with 13 bases between. The CDR3 reads CASSLPPGNADTQYF. CDR3 nucleotide sequence: TGTGCCAGCAGTTTACCCCCAGGGAACGCAGATACGCAGTATTTT.

This clonotype was observed at least ten times. The chain joins TRBV7-2 to TRBJ2-3; D remains ambiguous. CDR3 length: 15 amino acids. V shed 3 bases and J shed 2 bases, with 12 bases lying between them. Germline loops: CDR1 SGHTA, CDR2 FQGNSA. In DNA form, the CDR3 reads TGTGCCAGCAGCTTGAGTGGCGGCCCCACAGATACGCAGTATTTT. Translating it yields CASSLSGGPTDTQYF.

V and J are TRBV20-1 and TRBJ2-5; D gene ambiguous. V lost 0 bases, J lost 5 bases, and 10 bases lay in between. Germline V gene lookup returns CDR1 DFQATT and CDR2 SNEGSKA (reference sequence). The CDR3 is 13 amino acids. CDR3 DNA sequence: TGCAGTGCTAGAGAGGGCTCGGTGGAGACCCAGTACTTC. Translated: CSAREGSVETQYF.

The J gene is TRBJ1-5, the V gene TRBV6-1; D remains ambiguous. Per the germline V gene, CDR1 is MNHNS and CDR2 is SASEGT. This CDR3 contains 12 residues. The V and J ends lost 4 bases and 7 bases respectively, with 8 bases between them. CDR3 bases: TGTGCCAGCAGTGCTGGGCCGCAGCCCCAGCATTTT. Its translation is CASSAGPQPQHF.

The chain recombines TRBV5-1 with TRBJ2-3; 8 bases map to TRBD1. The germline CDR1 and CDR2 sequences are SGHRS and YFSETQ. V lost 4 bases and J lost 2; bases outside the gene matches: 9. There are 16 residues in the CDR3. CDR3 amino acids: CASSLGQEIHTDTQYF. Here the CDR3 DNA reads TGCGCCAGCAGCCTGGGACAGGAGATACACACAGATACGCAGTATTTT.

This rearrangement joins TRBV9 to TRBJ2-5, with 7 positions matching TRBD2. The V and J ends lost 1 base and 5 bases, in that order; junction bases with no gene match: 8. In germline, CDR1 is SGDLS, CDR2 YYNGEE. This CDR3 comprises 15 residues. CDR3 in DNA: TGTGCCAGCAGCGTACGTGGGAGGGCCGGGGAGACCCAGTACTTC. Its translation is CASSVRGRAGETQYF.

The chain has TRBV12-3 or TRBV12-4 and TRBJ2-5, with 11 bases fitting TRBD2. V lost 6 bases to trimming and J lost 5 bases; unmatched junction nucleotides: 8. This CDR3 has 15 amino acids. The CDR3 DNA reads as TGTGCCAGCAGCAGCGGGACTAGCGGAGGGGAGACCCAGTACTTC. Protein sequence: CASSSGTSGGETQYF.

The V gene is TRBV20-1, the J gene TRBJ2-7; 8 bases align to TRBD1. The CDR3 covers 15 residues. CDR1 DFQATT and CDR2 SNEGSKA come from the germline V gene (reference sequence). J lost 2 bases, V lost 3 bases, and 9 bases had no gene match. The CDR3 DNA reads TGCAGTGCTAGTAGGTCAGGACAGGGAACCTACGAGCAGTACTTC. Its translation: CSASRSGQGTYEQYF.

This clonotype showed up many times. This chain links TRBV6-1 with TRBJ1-6; D gene unclear. V lost 6 bases, J lost 10 bases, and 13 bases lay in between. Germline CDR1 and CDR2: MNHNS and SASEGT. There are 13 residues in the CDR3. The CDR3 region is CASSRTVGSPLHF. The CDR3 DNA sequence: TGTGCCAGCAGCCGCACTGTCGGGTCACCCCTCCACTTT.

This clonotype was seen only a few times. The V and J genes are TRBV9 and TRBJ2-5; D tentatively fits TRBD1 or TRBD2 (5 bases each). CDR3 length: 16 amino acids. CDR1 and CDR2 (germline): SGDLS, YYNGEE. V was shortened by 4 bases and J by 5 bases, with 21 bases between the two germline ends. The CDR3 loop reads CASSPSDYGGPETQYF. For the CDR3, the DNA is TGTGCCAGCAGCCCCTCAGACTATGGGGGTCCCGAGACCCAGTACTTC.

The table lists this clonotype with a count of one. The CDR3 DNA sequence: TGTGCCAGCTCACCACTTGCGGGTAACACCGGGGAGCTGTTTTTT. Translating it yields CASSPLAGNTGELFF. The chain combines TRBV18 with TRBJ2-2; D is possibly TRBD2 (5 bases). Germline V gene data show CDR1 as KGHSH and CDR2 as LQKENI. CDR3 length equals 15 residues. V lost 1 base and J 2 bases, leaving 8 bases between the germline ends. Full variable domain (rest looked up from reference TRBV18 and TRBJ2-2): NAGVMQNPRHLVRRRGQEARLRCSPMKGHSHVYWYRQLPEEGLKFMVYLQKENIIDESGMPKERFSAEFPKEGPSILRIQQVVRGDSAAYFCASSPLAGNTGELFFGEGSRLTVL.

Only a few counts were recorded for this clonotype. The V and J genes are TRBV20-1 and TRBJ2-6; D is unresolved. Trimming left V 3 bases short and J 4 bases short, with 7 bases between. The CDR3 consists of 13 residues. Germline CDR1 is DFQATT and CDR2 is SNEGSKA (reference sequence). The CDR3: CSASLGGANVLTF. The CDR3 DNA reads as TGCAGTGCTAGCCTCGGGGGGGCCAACGTCCTGACTTTC.

This clonotype was observed a few times. V usage is TRBV28 and J usage is TRBJ1-5, with a possible D match to TRBD1 (5 bases). Germline CDR1 MDHEN, CDR2 SYDVKM. CDR3 length: 14 residues. Trimming removed 0 bases at V and 4 bases at J, with 7 bases between. CDR3 region: CASSLWTDNQPQHF. The CDR3 DNA is TGTGCCAGCAGTTTATGGACAGATAATCAGCCCCAGCATTTT.

The V gene is TRBV10-2, the J gene TRBJ1-1, with unresolved D. This CDR3 is built from 11 residues. Trimming stripped 3 bases from V and 7 bases from J, with 6 bases between. CDR1 is WSHSY, CDR2 SAAADI, per germline. CDR3 sequence reads: CASSELHEAFF. The DNA of the CDR3 is TGCGCCAGCAGTGAACTACATGAAGCTTTCTTT.